This T cell receptor (beta chain) was captured in a study of blood T cell repertoires in COVID-19. Study in general: The United States, Italy and Spain provided the acute and convalescent COVID-19 samples. T cells, B-cell-depleted T cells, or PBMCs supplied cDNA or gDNA.

The CDR3 sequence is 13 residues long. From germline, CDR1 is SGHRS and CDR2 YFSETQ. V lost 0 bases and J 4 bases, leaving 7 bases between the germline ends. Per the study methods: Estimates of nucleated cell counts were drawn from the amplification of reference gene primers. Using immunoSEQ multiplex PCR, the repertoire was profiled, and TCRdb retains in-frame clones only, with some absent. The DNA was the basis for D and trimming; V, J and clone size are from that table. The repertoire includes roughly 260,000 clones, around 87% of them detected once, and over 2% sits in the top ten. The TCR originated in a woman in her fifties or sixties with acute or convalescent COVID-19. The sequenced sample was peripheral blood. This rearrangement joins TRBV5-1 to TRBJ1-1; the D gene is possibly TRBD1 (5 bases). CDR3 loop: CASSLVDSTEAFF. The CDR3 nucleotides are TGCGCCAGCAGCTTGGTTGACAGCACTGAAGCTTTCTTT.